This T cell receptor (beta chain) came from a study of T cell changes during pregnancy in multiple sclerosis. V shed 9 bases and J 5 bases; nucleotides not matched to a gene: 10. The CDR3 runs to 15 residues. Germline CDR1 reads LNHDA; CDR2 reads SQIVND (reference sequence). Libraries were prepared by immunoSEQ multiplex PCR; TCRdb keeps only in-frame clonotypes and omits some of them. The sample holds about 120,000 clones, roughly 92% seen once. This clonotype originated in a female donor with multiple sclerosis, enrolled in a pregnancy study. This chain links TRBV19 with TRBJ2-2; 9 bases align to TRBD2. The sample was peripheral blood, taken before pregnancy. CDR3 residues: CASGQRGAVTGELFF. The CDR3 region has the DNA TGTGCCAGCGGGCAGCGGGGGGCAGTAACCGGGGAGCTGTTTTTT.